A selection of T cell receptor beta chains follows, all from one sample in a study of T cell responses to AZD1222 COVID-19 vaccine. Libraries were prepared by immunoSEQ multiplex PCR; TCRdb keeps only in-frame clonotypes and omits some of them. Altogether 150,000 to 200,000 clones are present, about nine tenths being singletons, with the ten largest covering under 1.5%. The sequencing used peripheral blood, collected 28 days after the second AZD1222 dose. Every receptor here comes from an adult who received the AZD1222 COVID-19 vaccine. The CDR3 runs from the conserved cysteine through the conserved F or W. The D gene is left open where the match is weak. Not every row has a clone size; where given, it reads once, few, many or a size class.

TRBJ2-7 - TRBD1 TRBV7-2 TGTGCCAGCAGCTCGGACAGGGTCTACGAGCAGTACTTC CASSSDRVYEQYF
TRBJ1-2 - TRBD1 TRBV6-6 TGTGCCAGCAGTTACACCCCGGACAGGGGAGATGGTGGCTACACCTTC CASSYTPDRGDGGYTF
TRBJ1-6 - - TRBV6-1 TGTGCCAGCAGTGAAATTTTGAGGGGATCACCCCTCCACTTT CASSEILRGSPLHF
TRBJ2-7 - - TRBV7-5 TGTGTCAGAAGCTTTGCCGAGGGACTAGCGGGGAGCGAGCAGTACTTC CVRSFAEGLAGSEQYF
TRBJ1-2 once - TRBV5-1 TGCGCCAGCAGGAGAGAGGGCCTCGATGGCTACACCTTC CASRREGLDGYTF
TRBJ2-1 - - TRBV3-1/TRBV3-2 TGTGCCAGCAGCCAAGAGCCTAGCAGGGATGAGCAGTTCTTC CASSQEPSRDEQFF
TRBJ2-7 - TRBD2 TRBV11-2 TGTGCCAGCAGCCTGGGCGGGGTAGCGGGGCACGAGCAGTACTTC CASSLGGVAGHEQYF
TRBJ1-6 - - TRBV5-1 TGCGCCAGCCGAACAACCGGGACTCTTAATTCACCCCTCCACTTT CASRTTGTLNSPLHF
TRBJ2-3 once - TRBV6-2/TRBV6-3 TGTGCCAGCAGTTACCCTCTATCTACCCATACGCAGTATTTT CASSYPLSTHTQYF
TRBJ1-2 - - TRBV13 TGTGCCAGCAGCTTCGGGGGGGAAGACTATGGCTACACCTTC CASSFGGEDYGYTF
TRBJ2-1 - - TRBV24-1 TGTGCCACCAGAGGGGGGCGGGGTGACTACAATGAGCAGTTCTTC CATRGGRGDYNEQFF
TRBJ2-5 - - TRBV9 TGTGCCAGCAGCGTAGCGGGGATCCAAGAGACCCAGTACTTC CASSVAGIQETQYF
TRBJ2-7 - TRBD2 TRBV4-3 TGCGCCAGCAGCCAAGATTTAGCGGGGATCTACGAGCAGTACTTC CASSQDLAGIYEQYF
TRBJ2-2 - - TRBV28 TGTGCCAGCAGTTCGACAGGGAGGGCCACCGGGGAGCTGTTTTTT CASSSTGRATGELFF
TRBJ1-3 - - TRBV5-4 TGTGCCAGCAGCTTGGCTCCCAAGCCTGGAAACACCATATATTTT CASSLAPKPGNTIYF
TRBJ2-1 - TRBD2 TRBV9 TGTGCCAGCAGCGTAGGCGGACTAGCATTCGGGGAGCAGTTCTTC CASSVGGLAFGEQFF
TRBJ1-1 - - TRBV18 TGTGCCAGCTCACCGGGGGCCCCCGCGATATTGGCTGAAGCTTTCTTT CASSPGAPAILAEAFF
TRBJ1-2 - TRBD1 TRBV3-1/TRBV3-2 TGTGCCAGCAGCCGAAAAAGACAGGGCGCCGATGGCTACACCTTC CASSRKRQGADGYTF
TRBJ1-2 - - TRBV4-3 TGCGCCAGCAGCCAAGTAGGGCAGGGGTCTGGCTATGGCTACACCTTC CASSQVGQGSGYGYTF
TRBJ2-1 - - TRBV15 TGTGCCACCAGCTTGGGCAGTCTCAATGAGCAGTTCTTC CATSLGSLNEQFF
TRBJ1-1 - - TRBV12-5 TGTGCTAGTGGTCTACTTCTCTCGGACACTGAAGCTTTCTTT CASGLLLSDTEAFF
TRBJ2-7 once - TRBV5-4 TGTGCCAGCAGCTTTAAACGACCGGGAGTAGGTGACGAGCAGTACTTC CASSFKRPGVGDEQYF
TRBJ2-5 - TRBD2 TRBV18 TGTGCCAGCTCACCACTTGGGACGAGCGGGAGGCGTGATGCGACCCAGTACTTC CASSPLGTSGRRDATQYF
TRBJ2-3 - - TRBV5-1 TGCGCCAGCAGCTTAAGTGCTTTCGGCGGGATTAGCACAGATACGCAGTATTTT CASSLSAFGGISTDTQYF
TRBJ1-3 few - TRBV9 TGTGCCAGCAGCGCCGGACCTTCTGGAAACACCATATATTTT CASSAGPSGNTIYF
TRBJ1-4 - - TRBV15 TGTGCCACCAGCTATGGGTTCGGCGTTAATGAAAAACTGTTTTTT CATSYGFGVNEKLFF
TRBJ1-3 - - TRBV29-1 TGCAGCGTTGTCGACGTCCAGAGCTCTGGAAACACCATATATTTT CSVVDVQSSGNTIYF
TRBJ2-3 - - TRBV5-4 TGTGCCAGCAGCTTGGTTAGTGGGTACACAGATACGCAGTATTTT CASSLVSGYTDTQYF